This is a list of T cell receptor beta chains from one sample in a study of blood T cells in healthy people across ages. One entry per CDR3 protein results from TCRdb running MiXCR on the 5' RACE reads. The sample lists 1.5 million to 2 million distinct CDR3 sequences, around half occurring once. The sequenced material came from blood. Receptor source: a woman aged 40 to 50 in good health. CDR3s leave out the opening cysteine and the closing phenylalanine or tryptophan.

j_call: TRBJ1-2; v_call: TRBV28; cdr3_aa: ASLAGGQLDYGYT
j_call: TRBJ2-1; v_call: TRBV7-3; cdr3_aa: ASSLRDVAYNEQF
j_call: TRBJ2-1; v_call: TRBV20-1; cdr3_aa: SAQPGQGDRNEQF
j_call: TRBJ1-5; v_call: TRBV27; cdr3_aa: ASSITGGFNQPQH
j_call: TRBJ1-2; v_call: TRBV7-9; cdr3_aa: ASSLGERGYT
j_call: TRBJ2-1; v_call: TRBV24-1; cdr3_aa: ATSGPLADEQF
j_call: TRBJ2-1; v_call: TRBV15; cdr3_aa: ATSRDLTDEQF
j_call: TRBJ1-2; v_call: TRBV25-1; cdr3_aa: ASLGEAYGYT
j_call: TRBJ1-5; v_call: TRBV5-6; cdr3_aa: ASSPQGGGDQPQH
j_call: TRBJ2-1; v_call: TRBV3-1; cdr3_aa: ASSPGAGTVYNEQF
j_call: TRBJ2-4; v_call: TRBV4-1; cdr3_aa: ASSGHADTIAKNIQY
j_call: TRBJ2-1; v_call: TRBV9; cdr3_aa: ASSVDGSLAGDEQF
j_call: TRBJ1-5; v_call: TRBV27; cdr3_aa: ASSLRRGHQPQH
j_call: TRBJ1-2; v_call: TRBV7-9; cdr3_aa: ASSSTGNYGGYT
j_call: TRBJ1-2; v_call: TRBV5-1; cdr3_aa: ASSAGQHAAEFYGYT
j_call: TRBJ1-2; v_call: TRBV7-9; cdr3_aa: ASSFPTDLPIHNGYT
j_call: TRBJ2-4; v_call: TRBV27; cdr3_aa: ASSSVLFPSYGQY
j_call: TRBJ2-1; v_call: TRBV12-3/TRBV12-4; cdr3_aa: ASSLWTGGKMNEQF
j_call: TRBJ2-7; v_call: TRBV6-6; cdr3_aa: ASSYPGSYEQY
j_call: TRBJ2-5; v_call: TRBV20-1; cdr3_aa: SARAVQETQY
j_call: TRBJ2-7; v_call: TRBV29-1; cdr3_aa: SVDAGQGYEQY
j_call: TRBJ2-7; v_call: TRBV9; cdr3_aa: ASSEGTGDSYEQY
j_call: TRBJ1-6; v_call: TRBV7-2; cdr3_aa: ASSVESQYSPLH
j_call: TRBJ2-1; v_call: TRBV20-1; cdr3_aa: SARPGLASYNEQF
j_call: TRBJ1-5; v_call: TRBV6-5; cdr3_aa: ASSYRFGNRSSNQPQH
j_call: TRBJ2-3; v_call: TRBV29-1; cdr3_aa: SSRTGGVDTQY
j_call: TRBJ1-2; v_call: TRBV9; cdr3_aa: ASSVVGDGYT
j_call: TRBJ2-6; v_call: TRBV6-5; cdr3_aa: ASSYLRGGTGANVLT
j_call: TRBJ1-5; v_call: TRBV15; cdr3_aa: ATSRLRQGRNQPQH
j_call: TRBJ2-1; v_call: TRBV24-1; cdr3_aa: ATGHGLAIHEQF
j_call: TRBJ2-3; v_call: TRBV6-5; cdr3_aa: ASSYLFGQGTSTDTQY
j_call: TRBJ2-7; v_call: TRBV4-3; cdr3_aa: ASSQGFGQGEQY
j_call: TRBJ1-5; v_call: TRBV6-5; cdr3_aa: ASSSTGTPGFGNQPQH
j_call: TRBJ2-6; v_call: TRBV27; cdr3_aa: ASSLVLSGSGANVLT
j_call: TRBJ2-4; v_call: TRBV27; cdr3_aa: ASSNRGRAKNIQY
j_call: TRBJ2-4; v_call: TRBV20-1; cdr3_aa: SALIGAGVDIQY
j_call: TRBJ2-7; v_call: TRBV6-2/TRBV6-3; cdr3_aa: ASSNRQGFYEQY
j_call: TRBJ2-7; v_call: TRBV5-5; cdr3_aa: ASSLGLVAGIYEQY
j_call: TRBJ2-5; v_call: TRBV7-2; cdr3_aa: ASSPPMGTGQETQY
j_call: TRBJ2-7; v_call: TRBV20-1; cdr3_aa: SASGSGELLRY
j_call: TRBJ1-5; v_call: TRBV20-1; cdr3_aa: SAIPDRNQPQH
j_call: TRBJ2-7; v_call: TRBV4-3; cdr3_aa: ASSQPGRGVSEQY
j_call: .; v_call: TRBV7-2; cdr3_aa: ASSLGLAGGGQETQY
j_call: TRBJ2-7; v_call: TRBV6-2/TRBV6-3; cdr3_aa: ASSYPAGTYEQY
j_call: TRBJ2-7; v_call: TRBV20-1; cdr3_aa: SATSSRREGGKQY
j_call: TRBJ1-1; v_call: TRBV9; cdr3_aa: ASSDRDRGSEAF
j_call: TRBJ2-1; v_call: TRBV11-2; cdr3_aa: ASSFSGPVNNEQF
j_call: TRBJ2-7; v_call: TRBV27; cdr3_aa: ASSLSDLGRTNEQY
j_call: TRBJ2-3; v_call: TRBV4-3; cdr3_aa: ASSQDPGPGTDTQY
j_call: TRBJ2-3; v_call: TRBV4-2; cdr3_aa: ASSRRGGLPSTDTQY
j_call: TRBJ1-6; v_call: TRBV5-6; cdr3_aa: ASSPRRTGGESPLH
j_call: TRBJ1-2; v_call: TRBV6-5; cdr3_aa: ASSYSVGYGYT
j_call: TRBJ2-1; v_call: TRBV7-6; cdr3_aa: ASRGGTEGDEQF
j_call: TRBJ2-7; v_call: TRBV6-5; cdr3_aa: ASRMAGSAYEQY
j_call: TRBJ2-7; v_call: TRBV27; cdr3_aa: ASSLNVGQSYEQY
j_call: TRBJ2-7; v_call: TRBV5-1; cdr3_aa: ASSGVATGSYGQY
j_call: TRBJ2-7; v_call: TRBV15; cdr3_aa: ATSRDPHRDEQY
j_call: TRBJ2-3; v_call: TRBV7-8; cdr3_aa: ASSRREGQGTDTQY
j_call: TRBJ1-2; v_call: TRBV5-1; cdr3_aa: ASSVGFQQGGYT